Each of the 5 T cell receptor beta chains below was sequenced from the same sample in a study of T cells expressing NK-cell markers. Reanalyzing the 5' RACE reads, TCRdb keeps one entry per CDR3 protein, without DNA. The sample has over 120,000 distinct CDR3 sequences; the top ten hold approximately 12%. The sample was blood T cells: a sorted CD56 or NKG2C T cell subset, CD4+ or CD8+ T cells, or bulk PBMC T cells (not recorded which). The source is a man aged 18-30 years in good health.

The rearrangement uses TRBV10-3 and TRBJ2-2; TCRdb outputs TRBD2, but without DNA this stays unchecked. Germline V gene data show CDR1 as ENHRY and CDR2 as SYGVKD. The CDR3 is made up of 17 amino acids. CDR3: CAIRRTSGSGNTGELFF.

The CDR3 region is CASSEQLAGGSPELFF. V gene TRBV2 combines with J gene TRBJ2-2; the D gene TCRdb calls, TRBD2, cannot be checked with no DNA. This CDR3 contains 16 residues. In germline, CDR1 is SNHLY, CDR2 FYNNEI. The full variable domain, completed using reference TRBV2 and TRBJ2-2, is EPEVTQTPSHQVTQMGQEVILRCVPISNHLYFYWYRQILGQKVEFLVSFYNNEISEKSEIFDDQFSVERPDGSNFTLKIRSTKLEDSAMYFCASSEQLAGGSPELFFGEGSRLTVL.

CDR3 residues: CSARSRDRYNEQFF. The chain carries TRBV20-1 and TRBJ2-1; the D gene TCRdb calls, TRBD1, cannot be checked with no DNA. Germline loops: CDR1 DFQATT, CDR2 SNEGSKA (reference sequence). This CDR3 region has 14 residues.

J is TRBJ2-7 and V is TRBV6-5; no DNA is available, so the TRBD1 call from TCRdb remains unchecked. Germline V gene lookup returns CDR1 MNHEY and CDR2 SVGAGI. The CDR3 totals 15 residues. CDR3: CASSYPRQGAYEQYF.

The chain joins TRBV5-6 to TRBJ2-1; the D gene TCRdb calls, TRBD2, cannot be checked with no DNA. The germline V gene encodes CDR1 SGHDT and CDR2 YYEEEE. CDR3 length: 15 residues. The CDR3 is CASSLASGRPNEQFF.